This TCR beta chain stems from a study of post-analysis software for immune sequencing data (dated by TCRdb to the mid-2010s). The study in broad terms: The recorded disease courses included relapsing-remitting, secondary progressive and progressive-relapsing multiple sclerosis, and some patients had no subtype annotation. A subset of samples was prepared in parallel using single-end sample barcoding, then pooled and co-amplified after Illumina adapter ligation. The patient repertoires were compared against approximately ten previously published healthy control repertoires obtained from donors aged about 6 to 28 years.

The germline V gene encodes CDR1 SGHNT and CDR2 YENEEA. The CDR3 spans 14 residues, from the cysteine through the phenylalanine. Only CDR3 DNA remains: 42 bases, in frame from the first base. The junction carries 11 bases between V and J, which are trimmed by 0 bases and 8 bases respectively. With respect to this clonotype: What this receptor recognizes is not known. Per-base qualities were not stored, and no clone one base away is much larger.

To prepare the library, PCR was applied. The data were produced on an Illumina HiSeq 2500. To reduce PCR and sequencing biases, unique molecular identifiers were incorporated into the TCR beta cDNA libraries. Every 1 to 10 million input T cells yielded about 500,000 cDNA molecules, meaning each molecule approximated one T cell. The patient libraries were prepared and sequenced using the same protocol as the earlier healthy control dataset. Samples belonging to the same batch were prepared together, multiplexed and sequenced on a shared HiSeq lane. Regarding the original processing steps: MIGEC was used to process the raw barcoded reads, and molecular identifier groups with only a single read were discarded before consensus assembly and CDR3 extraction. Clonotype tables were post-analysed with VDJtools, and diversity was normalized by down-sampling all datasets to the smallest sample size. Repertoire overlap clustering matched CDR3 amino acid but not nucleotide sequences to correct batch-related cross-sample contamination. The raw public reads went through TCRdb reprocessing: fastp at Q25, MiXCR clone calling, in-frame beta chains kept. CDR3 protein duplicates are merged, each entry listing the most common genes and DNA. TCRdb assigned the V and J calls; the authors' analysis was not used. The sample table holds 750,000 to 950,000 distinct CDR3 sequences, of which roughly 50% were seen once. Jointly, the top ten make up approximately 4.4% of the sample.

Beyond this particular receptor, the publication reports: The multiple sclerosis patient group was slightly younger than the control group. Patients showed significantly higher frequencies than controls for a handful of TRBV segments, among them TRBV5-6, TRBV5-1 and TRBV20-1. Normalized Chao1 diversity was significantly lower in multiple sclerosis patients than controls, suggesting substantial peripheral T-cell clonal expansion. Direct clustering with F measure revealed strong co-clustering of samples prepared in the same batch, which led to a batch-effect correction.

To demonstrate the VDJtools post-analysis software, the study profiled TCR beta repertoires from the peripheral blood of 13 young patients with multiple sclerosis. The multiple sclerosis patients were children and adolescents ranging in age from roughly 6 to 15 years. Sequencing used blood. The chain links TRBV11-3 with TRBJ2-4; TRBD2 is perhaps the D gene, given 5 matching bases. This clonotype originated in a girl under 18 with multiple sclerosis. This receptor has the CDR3 CASSLDGSGDIQYF. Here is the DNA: TGTGCCAGCAGCTTAGACGGGTCCGGGGACATTCAGTACTTC.